These T cell receptor beta chains were read from a single sample in a study of OX40 agonist ivuxolimab in advanced cancers. Using immunoSEQ multiplex PCR, the repertoire was profiled, and TCRdb retains in-frame clones only, with some absent. The profile shows about 18,000 clones, roughly 72% of them singletons. The specimen was CD4+ or CD8+ T cells sorted from blood, collected in a trial of the OX40 agonist ivuxolimab. The receptors were gathered from an adult with an advanced solid tumor such as melanoma, head and neck, liver or kidney cancer. Both conserved end residues are part of each CDR3. D genes are given only for firm matches. Size values are once, few and many counts, or a class for expanded clones, and some rows have none.

cdr3_nt: TGTGCCAGCAGTCCTAACTGGCATGGCTACACCTTC
cdr3_aa: CASSPNWHGYTF
clone_size: once
v_call: TRBV6-5
d_call: .
j_call: TRBJ1-2

cdr3_nt: TGTGCCAGCAGTTTGATAGCAGGGAATGAGCAGTACTTC
cdr3_aa: CASSLIAGNEQYF
clone_size: .
v_call: TRBV28
d_call: .
j_call: TRBJ2-7

cdr3_nt: TGCAGCGCCCTGGGAGGGGTGGTAGGATATGGCTACACCTTC
cdr3_aa: CSALGGVVGYGYTF
clone_size: .
v_call: TRBV29-1
d_call: .
j_call: TRBJ1-2

cdr3_nt: TGCGCCAGCAGCTTGGCCTCTAGGACGGGCTCACCCCTCCACTTT
cdr3_aa: CASSLASRTGSPLHF
clone_size: .
v_call: TRBV5-1
d_call: .
j_call: TRBJ1-6

cdr3_nt: TGCGCCAGCAGCTTGAGACGGGGGGCGCAGAGGAACACTGAAGCTTTCTTT
cdr3_aa: CASSLRRGAQRNTEAFF
clone_size: once
v_call: TRBV5-1
d_call: .
j_call: TRBJ1-1

cdr3_nt: TGTGCCAGCAGCTTGTCAGGCAGGGGGCGTGAAAAACTGTTTTTT
cdr3_aa: CASSLSGRGREKLFF
clone_size: .
v_call: TRBV5-4
d_call: TRBD1
j_call: TRBJ1-4

cdr3_nt: TGTGCCAGCAGTTCTCCGGGACAGGGGGACGAGCAGTACTTC
cdr3_aa: CASSSPGQGDEQYF
clone_size: .
v_call: TRBV28
d_call: TRBD1
j_call: TRBJ2-7

cdr3_nt: TGTGCCAGCAGCTTAGAGGGGACTAGCGCGTCGGAGACCCAGTACTTC
cdr3_aa: CASSLEGTSASETQYF
clone_size: .
v_call: TRBV11-2
d_call: TRBD2
j_call: TRBJ2-5

cdr3_nt: TGTGCCAGTAGTATCGGGGATTCCTACGAGCAGTACTTC
cdr3_aa: CASSIGDSYEQYF
clone_size: .
v_call: TRBV19
d_call: .
j_call: TRBJ2-7

cdr3_nt: TGTGCCAGCAGCGGGACTAGCGGGGGCCCCTACGAGCAGTACTTC
cdr3_aa: CASSGTSGGPYEQYF
clone_size: .
v_call: TRBV5-4
d_call: TRBD2
j_call: TRBJ2-7

cdr3_nt: TGTGCCAGCAGTTTAACGGGCATCTCCTACGAGCAGTACTTC
cdr3_aa: CASSLTGISYEQYF
clone_size: once
v_call: TRBV28
d_call: .
j_call: TRBJ2-7

cdr3_nt: TGTGCCAGCAGCTCGACTAGCGGGGGGCTGCTCTTGGATACGCAGTATTTT
cdr3_aa: CASSSTSGGLLLDTQYF
clone_size: .
v_call: TRBV11-1
d_call: TRBD2
j_call: TRBJ2-3

cdr3_nt: TGTGCCAGCAGCCCGGCAGATACGCAGTATTTT
cdr3_aa: CASSPADTQYF
clone_size: .
v_call: TRBV7-9
d_call: .
j_call: TRBJ2-3

cdr3_nt: TGTGCCAGCAGCCCCGGGACAGGGGGCCTTCTAAGCAATCAGCCCCAGCATTTT
cdr3_aa: CASSPGTGGLLSNQPQHF
clone_size: .
v_call: TRBV7-4
d_call: TRBD1
j_call: TRBJ1-5

cdr3_nt: TGTGCCAGCAGCTTAGCCGCAGGGGGCGGGGGGAACACTGAAGCTTTCTTT
cdr3_aa: CASSLAAGGGGNTEAFF
clone_size: .
v_call: TRBV7-6
d_call: TRBD1
j_call: TRBJ1-1

cdr3_nt: TGTGCCAGCAGTTTCGGATACTCTGGGGCCAACGTCCTGACTTTC
cdr3_aa: CASSFGYSGANVLTF
clone_size: once
v_call: TRBV27
d_call: .
j_call: TRBJ2-6

cdr3_nt: TGTGCCAGCTTGGGGGGGGGCTACAATGAGCAGTTCTTC
cdr3_aa: CASLGGGYNEQFF
clone_size: .
v_call: TRBV6-6
d_call: TRBD2
j_call: TRBJ2-1

cdr3_nt: TGCGCCAGCAGCCAAGGGACAGTCTCCTACAATGAGCAGTTCTTC
cdr3_aa: CASSQGTVSYNEQFF
clone_size: .
v_call: TRBV4-3
d_call: .
j_call: TRBJ2-1

cdr3_nt: TGTGCCAGAAGCTTCAGGACAGGGGAGAGGAATCAGCCCCAGCATTTT
cdr3_aa: CARSFRTGERNQPQHF
clone_size: .
v_call: TRBV5-3
d_call: TRBD1
j_call: TRBJ1-5

cdr3_nt: TGTGCCATCAGTGAGTCGCGGGCAGGGGGGGACAATGAGCAGTTCTTC
cdr3_aa: CAISESRAGGDNEQFF
clone_size: .
v_call: TRBV10-3
d_call: .
j_call: TRBJ2-1

cdr3_nt: TGTGCCAGCAGTCGGACTAGCGGGGGAACCGATCGGCAGTTCTTC
cdr3_aa: CASSRTSGGTDRQFF
clone_size: .
v_call: TRBV6-5
d_call: TRBD2
j_call: TRBJ2-1

cdr3_nt: TGTGCCATTCCCGGGAGAGACAATGAGCAGTTCTTC
cdr3_aa: CAIPGRDNEQFF
clone_size: .
v_call: TRBV10-3
d_call: .
j_call: TRBJ2-1

cdr3_nt: TGTGCCAGCAGCTTAAGCGGCAACACCTACGAGCAGTACTTC
cdr3_aa: CASSLSGNTYEQYF
clone_size: .
v_call: TRBV7-6
d_call: .
j_call: TRBJ2-7

cdr3_nt: TGTGCCAGCAGCCCGGGGACTAGCGGGGGAACCGGGGAGCTGTTTTTT
cdr3_aa: CASSPGTSGGTGELFF
clone_size: .
v_call: TRBV7-9
d_call: TRBD2
j_call: TRBJ2-2

cdr3_nt: TGTGCCAGCAGCTCTCGGGACCGCGGGCCTAACTATGGCTACACCTTC
cdr3_aa: CASSSRDRGPNYGYTF
clone_size: .
v_call: TRBV11-2
d_call: .
j_call: TRBJ1-2

cdr3_nt: TGTGCCAGCAGGGGGGGCGTGGACACTGAAGCTTTCTTT
cdr3_aa: CASRGGVDTEAFF
clone_size: .
v_call: TRBV9
d_call: .
j_call: TRBJ1-1

cdr3_nt: TGTGCCAGCAACCACGAGGGGCCGCAGTATTTT
cdr3_aa: CASNHEGPQYF
clone_size: .
v_call: TRBV7-9
d_call: .
j_call: TRBJ2-3

cdr3_nt: TGTGCCAGCAGCTCCGGACTAGCGGGGGACACAGATACGCAGTATTTT
cdr3_aa: CASSSGLAGDTDTQYF
clone_size: few
v_call: TRBV11-3
d_call: TRBD2
j_call: TRBJ2-3

cdr3_nt: TGCGCCAGCAGCCGCTCCACAGGGGTAGAGACCCAGTACTTC
cdr3_aa: CASSRSTGVETQYF
clone_size: .
v_call: TRBV4-1
d_call: TRBD1
j_call: TRBJ2-5